This T cell receptor (beta chain) was identified in a study of T cell responses to AZD1222 COVID-19 vaccine. Regarding the study as a whole: Spike was spanned by vaccine-associated CD4 TCRs, which were dominant at 160-218 and 743-854. After the peak T cell response, and only then, were repertoires sampled.

This clone showed up just a few times. No antigen is known for it. Using immunoSEQ multiplex PCR, the repertoire was profiled, and TCRdb retains in-frame clones only, with some absent. The sample yields about 160,000 clones, roughly nine tenths seen once. This CDR3 contains 16 residues. V was shortened by 2 bases and J by 7 bases, with 15 bases between the two germline ends. Germline V gives CDR1 LGHNA, CDR2 YSLEER. The specimen comprised peripheral blood, sampled on day 0 of AZD1222 vaccination. The V call is TRBV4-3, the J call TRBJ1-6; D is unclear. This TCR was recovered from an adult in good health. The CDR3 DNA is TGCGCCAGCAGCCAACCCCCCTACCCGGGAAATTCACCCCTCCACTTT. Protein: CASSQPPYPGNSPLHF.